Listed below are T cell receptor beta chains from one sample, sequenced in a study of a mutant IDH1 vaccine in newly diagnosed glioma. Measured with immunoSEQ multiplex PCR; TCRdb has only the in-frame clones, and not every one. Seen here are tens of thousands of clones, around 86% observed once, and the top ten hold 2.9%. Material: PBMCs, obtained from a glioma patient treated with radiotherapy, temozolomide or both. The source is a man aged 25 to 40 with glioma. The CDR3 runs from the conserved cysteine through the conserved F or W. Fields, in order: CDR3 protein, CDR3 DNA, D gene, J gene, V gene. D genes are given only for firm matches.

CASSLVSGANVLTF	TGTGCCAGCAGTTTAGTCTCTGGGGCCAACGTCCTGACTTTC	-	TRBJ2-6	TRBV28
CASSRQVGNTIYF	TGTGCCAGCAGCCGACAGGTTGGAAACACCATATATTTT	-	TRBJ1-3	TRBV5-6
CASSTGGSGNTIYF	TGTGCCAGCAGTACAGGGGGCTCTGGAAACACCATATATTTT	TRBD1	TRBJ1-3	TRBV6-6
CASSTLRYEQYF	TGTGCCAGCAGCACACTTCGCTACGAGCAGTACTTC	-	TRBJ2-7	TRBV5-6
CSVPSSSGEYF	TGCAGTGTCCCGAGCTCGTCCGGCGAGTACTTC	-	TRBJ2-7	TRBV20-1
CASSQGSGVEQFF	TGTGCCAGCAGCCAAGGGTCGGGAGTCGAGCAGTTCTTC	-	TRBJ2-1	TRBV14
CASSYTEANTGELFF	TGTGCCAGCAGTTACACTGAAGCGAACACCGGGGAGCTGTTTTTT	-	TRBJ2-2	TRBV6-6
CASKPPGLNTEAFF	TGTGCCAGCAAACCTCCGGGGCTGAACACTGAAGCTTTCTTT	-	TRBJ1-1	TRBV27
CASRGPPTDTQYF	TGTGCCAGCAGGGGACCACCCACAGATACGCAGTATTTT	-	TRBJ2-3	TRBV19
CASSPGQGLQLYGYTF	TGCGCCAGCAGCCCGGGACAGGGACTTCAACTCTATGGCTACACCTTC	TRBD1	TRBJ1-2	TRBV5-1
CASSQIDILSYNEQFF	TGCGCCAGCAGCCAAATTGACATCCTCTCCTACAATGAGCAGTTCTTC	-	TRBJ2-1	TRBV4-1
CASSTLRTGANTEAFF	TGTGCCAGTAGTACCCTTAGGACAGGGGCGAACACTGAAGCTTTCTTT	TRBD1	TRBJ1-1	TRBV19
CASRGQGAGETQYF	TGTGCCAGCAGAGGACAGGGGGCCGGAGAGACCCAGTACTTC	TRBD1	TRBJ2-5	TRBV7-9
CASSIAQNSNQPQHF	TGTGCCAGTAGTATAGCCCAGAATAGCAATCAGCCCCAGCATTTT	-	TRBJ1-5	TRBV19
CASTAESGNTIYF	TGTGCCAGCACCGCGGAATCTGGAAACACCATATATTTT	-	TRBJ1-3	TRBV2
CASSVAFGQGTETQYF	TGTGCCAGCAGCGTAGCCTTTGGACAGGGAACCGAGACCCAGTACTTC	TRBD1	TRBJ2-5	TRBV9
CASSFRVWQSGITEAFF	TGTGCCAGTAGTTTCCGTGTTTGGCAGAGCGGGATCACTGAAGCTTTCTTT	-	TRBJ1-1	TRBV19
CSAGDLANYGYTF	TGCAGCGCCGGGGACCTAGCTAACTATGGCTACACCTTC	-	TRBJ1-2	TRBV29-1